These 14 T cell receptor beta chains came from one sample sequenced in a study of T cells after somatic rescue of genetic block. Libraries were prepared by immunoSEQ multiplex PCR; TCRdb keeps only in-frame clonotypes and omits some of them. Here the sample spans approximately 14,000 clones, around 71% being singletons. The source material was peripheral blood mononuclear cells (PBMCs). These receptors were collected from a boy younger than 18.

The chain joins TRBV12-5 to TRBJ2-2; 11 nucleotides line up with TRBD2. The CDR3 has 15 residues. The J segment lost 4 bases and the V segment lost 6 bases, leaving 4 bases of the junction unmatched. From germline, CDR1 is LGHNT and CDR2 FRNRAP. DNA of the CDR3: TGTGCTAGTGGGCTAGCGGGAGGCGTCACCGGGGAGCTGTTTTTT. Amino acid sequence: CASGLAGGVTGELFF.

The CDR3 loop reads CASSYLALLPYNEQFF. As DNA, the CDR3 is TGTGCCAGCAGTTACCTAGCCCTGCTCCCCTACAATGAGCAGTTCTTC. The chain links TRBV6-5 to TRBJ2-1; the D gene is possibly TRBD2 (5 bases). This CDR3 region has 16 residues. Germline V gene data show CDR1 as MNHEY and CDR2 as SVGAGI. The V gene lost 2 bases and the J gene lost 2 bases, with 13 bases spanning the gap.

This clone has a single count. The chain uses TRBV19 and TRBJ2-7, with TRBD2 matching over 8 bases. Germline V lookup: CDR1 LNHDA, CDR2 SQIVND (reference sequence). V shed 1 base, J shed 2 bases, and the junction held 4 bases outside the gene matches. The CDR3 has 15 amino acids. The DNA for the CDR3 is TGTGCCAGTAGTATAGCCGGGAGGGGCACCTACGAGCAGTACTTC. Its translation is CASSIAGRGTYEQYF.

The gene calls are TRBV28 and TRBJ1-6; no definite D call. Trimming removed 7 bases from V and 5 bases from J, with 3 bases in between. This CDR3 is 11 amino acids long. Germline V gene sequence: CDR1 MDHEN, CDR2 SYDVKM. The CDR3 reads CASTHNSPLHF. The DNA of the CDR3 is TGTGCCAGCACTCATAATTCACCCCTCCACTTT.

The V and J genes are TRBV28 and TRBJ2-1, with 11 bases identical to TRBD2. Germline values: CDR1 MDHEN, CDR2 SYDVKM. The junction had 6 bases not matched to a gene; V was cut back by 5 bases and J by 3 bases. This CDR3 is built from 16 residues. This CDR3 is CASSPIAGGRYNEQFF. In DNA, the CDR3 is TGTGCCAGCAGTCCAATAGCGGGAGGGCGCTACAATGAGCAGTTCTTC.

As to this clone: An end of the junction differs from the germline gene, which may be a read error. Other DNA sequences in the sample encode the same CDR3. Here the CDR3 DNA reads TGCAGCGTTGTCATTCTTGAAAAGCTGTTTTTT. This encodes CSVVILEKLFF. The chain combines TRBV29-1 with TRBJ1-4; D is ambiguous. CDR1 SQVTM and CDR2 ANQGSEA come from the germline V gene. The CDR3 has 11 amino acids.

A single count supports this clone. CDR3 nucleotides: TGTGCCAGCAGCTTAGGGGCGGGAGTAGTCTCCTACAATGAGCAGTTCTTC. It specifies CASSLGAGVVSYNEQFF. V usage is TRBV11-3 and J usage is TRBJ2-1; TRBD2 aligns across 7 bases. CDR3 length: 17 amino acids. Germline trimming cut 1 base from V and 0 bases from J; bases unmatched to any gene: 6. Germline-derived CDR1 and CDR2 are SGHNT and YENEEA.

The V call is TRBV7-9, the J call TRBJ2-7, with 9 nucleotides matching TRBD1. Germline assignment: CDR1 SEHNR and CDR2 FQNEAQ (reference sequence). This CDR3 is 15 amino acids long. V shed 1 base and J 9 bases; nucleotides not matched to a gene: 10. As DNA, the CDR3 is TGTGCCAGCAGCTTAGAGGGGGGACAGGGCCTCGGGCAGTACTTC. Amino acids: CASSLEGGQGLGQYF.

The rearrangement uses TRBV2 and TRBJ2-1; no firm D call. This CDR3 is built from 13 residues. Trimming cost V 3 bases and J 6 bases, with 9 bases left between them. CDR1 is SNHLY and CDR2 is FYNNEI in the germline V gene. CDR3 DNA sequence: TGTGCCAGCAGTGACAGAATCCGCAATGAGCAGTTCTTC. Protein sequence: CASSDRIRNEQFF. Drawing the rest from reference TRBV2 and TRBJ2-1, the complete variable domain is EPEVTQTPSHQVTQMGQEVILRCVPISNHLYFYWYRQILGQKVEFLVSFYNNEISEKSEIFDDQFSVERPDGSNFTLKIRSTKLEDSAMYFCASSDRIRNEQFFGPGTRLTVL.

The chain links TRBV19 to TRBJ1-5; the D gene is possibly TRBD1 (6 bases). The V gene's germline CDR1 is LNHDA and CDR2 SQIVND (reference sequence). Trimming removed 1 base at V and 7 bases at J, with 11 bases between. There are 14 residues in the CDR3. The CDR3 coding sequence is TGTGCCAGTAGTATAGGCAGGGGAAGCCAGCCCCAGCATTTT. Its protein product is CASSIGRGSQPQHF.

This chain joins TRBV19 and TRBJ1-5; D may be TRBD1 (6 bases). The V end was cut by 3 bases, the J end by 0 bases, with 15 bases between. Germline V CDR1 and CDR2: LNHDA, SQIVND (reference sequence). The CDR3 runs to 17 residues. This CDR3 is CASSIGWGANSNQPQHF. The CDR3 bases are TGTGCCAGTAGTATTGGGTGGGGGGCCAATAGCAATCAGCCCCAGCATTTT.

The chain employs TRBV30 and TRBJ2-1; D is possibly TRBD1 or TRBD2 (9 bases each). The CDR3 has 24 residues. The germline CDR1 and CDR2 sequences are GTSNPN and SVGIG (reference sequence). Trimming removed 1 base at V and 4 bases at J, with 41 bases between. The CDR3 DNA reads as TGTGCCTGGAGTGGTTACCGGGACAGGGCGGGAGGGGACCCTGGGACTAGGGGGTACAATGAGCAGTTCTTC. Encoded protein: CAWSGYRDRAGGDPGTRGYNEQFF.

The chain uses TRBV7-9 and TRBJ2-1; no firm D call. This CDR3 contains 13 residues. V was trimmed by 2 bases and J by 5 bases, leaving 7 bases between them. Germline CDR1 reads SEHNR; CDR2 reads FQNEAQ (reference sequence). The CDR3 nucleotides are TGTGCCAGCAGCTTAAGGTGGGACAATGAGCAGTTCTTC. This codes for CASSLRWDNEQFF.

This clone came up a few times. The chain couples TRBV5-4 to TRBJ2-3; possible D gene TRBD1, 8 bases. Trimming took off 7 bases at V and 7 bases at J, with 16 bases between the two ends. Germline-derived CDR1 and CDR2 are SGHNT and YYREEE (reference sequence). This CDR3 is 13 amino acids long. CDR3: CASRTGGGNTQYF. The CDR3 DNA reads as TGTGCCAGCCGTACAGGGGGAGGGAATACGCAGTATTTT. Full variable domain (remainder filled in from reference TRBV5-4 and TRBJ2-3): ETGVTQSPTHLIKTRGQQVTLRCSSQSGHNTVSWYQQALGQGPQFIFQYYREEENGRGNFPPRFSGLQFPNYSSELNVNALELDDSALYLCASRTGGGNTQYFGPGTRLTVL.